This section outlines one T cell receptor (beta chain) sequence together with its context. Its antigen remains unknown. This sample was included in a study of CD8 T cells in ankylosing spondylitis. General study findings and limits: Disease-linked clones had a CD8+ phenotype and relatively low frequency in peripheral blood. What seemed typical of ankylosing spondylitis blood was a TCR beta motif built from fewer than ten highly homologous variants. A subset of motif variants has previously been described in the synovial fluid and blood of reactive arthritis. Matched ankylosing spondylitis synovial fluid reportedly showed significant enrichment of disease-linked clones.

Libraries of TCR beta came from quantitative 5'-RACE with molecular barcodes. TCRdb ran MiXCR on the 5' RACE reads and lists one entry per CDR3 protein. Among hundreds of thousands of distinct CDR3 sequences listed, 15% to 20% were seen once. Material for sequencing was blood, either unsorted or a sorted T cell fraction (not recorded which). The TCR originated in a male donor with ankylosing spondylitis.

CDR3 region: CSVSSQGYEQYF. DNA for the CDR3: TGCAGCGTGTCAAGCCAGGGCTACGAGCAGTACTTC. This chain connects TRBV29-1 to TRBJ2-7; D is perhaps TRBD1 (5 bases). This CDR3 is 12 amino acids long. Per germline, CDR1 SQVTM and CDR2 ANQGSEA. V lost 6 bases, J lost 3 bases, and 12 bases lay in between.